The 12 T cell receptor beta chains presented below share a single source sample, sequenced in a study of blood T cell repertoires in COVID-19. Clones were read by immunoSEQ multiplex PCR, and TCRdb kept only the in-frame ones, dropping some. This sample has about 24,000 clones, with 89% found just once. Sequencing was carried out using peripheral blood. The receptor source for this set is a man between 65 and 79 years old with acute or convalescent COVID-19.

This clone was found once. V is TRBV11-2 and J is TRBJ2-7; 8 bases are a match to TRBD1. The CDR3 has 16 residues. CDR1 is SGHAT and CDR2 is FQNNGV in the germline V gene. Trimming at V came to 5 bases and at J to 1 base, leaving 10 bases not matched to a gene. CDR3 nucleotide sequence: TGTGCCAGCAGCCTCATCCGGCAGGGGGCTTCCTACGAGCAGTACTTC. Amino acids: CASSLIRQGASYEQYF. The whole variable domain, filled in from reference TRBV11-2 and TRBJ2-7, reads EAGVAQSPRYKIIEKRQSVAFWCNPISGHATLYWYQQILGQGPKLLIQFQNNGVVDDSQLPKDRFSAERLKGVDSTLKIQPAKLEDSAVYLCASSLIRQGASYEQYFGPGTRLTVT.

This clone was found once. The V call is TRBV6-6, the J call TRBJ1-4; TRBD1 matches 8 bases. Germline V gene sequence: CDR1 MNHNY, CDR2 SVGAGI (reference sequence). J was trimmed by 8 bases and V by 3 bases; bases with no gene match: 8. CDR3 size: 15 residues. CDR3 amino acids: CASSYSGTGDEKLFF. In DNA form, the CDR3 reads TGTGCCAGCAGTTATTCTGGGACAGGTGACGAAAAACTGTTTTTT.

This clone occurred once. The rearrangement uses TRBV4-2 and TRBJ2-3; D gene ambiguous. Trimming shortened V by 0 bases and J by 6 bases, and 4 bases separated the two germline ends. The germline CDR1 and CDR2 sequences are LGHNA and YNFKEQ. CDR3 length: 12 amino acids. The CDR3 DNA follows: TGTGCCAGCAGCCAAGAGGGCGATACGCAGTATTTT. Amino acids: CASSQEGDTQYF.

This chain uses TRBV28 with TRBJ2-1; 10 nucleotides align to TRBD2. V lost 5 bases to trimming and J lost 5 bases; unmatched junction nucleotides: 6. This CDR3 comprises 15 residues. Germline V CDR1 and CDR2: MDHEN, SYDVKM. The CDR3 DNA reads TGTGCCAGCAGTCCACTAGCGGGAAGTGACAATGAGCAGTTCTTC. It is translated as CASSPLAGSDNEQFF. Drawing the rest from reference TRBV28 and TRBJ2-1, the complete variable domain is DVKVTQSSRYLVKRTGEKVFLECVQDMDHENMFWYRQDPGLGLRLIYFSYDVKMKEKGDIPEGYSVSREKKERFSLILESASTNQTSMYLCASSPLAGSDNEQFFGPGTRLTVL.

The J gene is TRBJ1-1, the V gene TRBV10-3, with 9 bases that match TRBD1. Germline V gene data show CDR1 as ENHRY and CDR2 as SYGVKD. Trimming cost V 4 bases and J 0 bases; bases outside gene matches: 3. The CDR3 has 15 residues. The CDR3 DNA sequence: TGTGCCATCAGTGGGACAGGGGCCCTGAACACTGAAGCTTTCTTT. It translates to CAISGTGALNTEAFF.

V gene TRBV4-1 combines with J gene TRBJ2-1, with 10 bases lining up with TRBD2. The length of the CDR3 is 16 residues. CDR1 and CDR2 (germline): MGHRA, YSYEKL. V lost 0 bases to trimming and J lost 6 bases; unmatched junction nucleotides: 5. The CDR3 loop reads CASSQDASGRANEQFF. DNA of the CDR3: TGCGCCAGCAGCCAAGATGCCAGCGGGAGGGCCAATGAGCAGTTCTTC.

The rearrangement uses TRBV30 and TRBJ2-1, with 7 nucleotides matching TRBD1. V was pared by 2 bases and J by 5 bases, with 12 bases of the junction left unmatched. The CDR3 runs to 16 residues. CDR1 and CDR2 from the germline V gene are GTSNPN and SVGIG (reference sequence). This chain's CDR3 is CAWSPPRGRIDNEQFF. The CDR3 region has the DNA TGTGCCTGGAGTCCGCCGAGGGGGCGTATAGACAATGAGCAGTTCTTC.

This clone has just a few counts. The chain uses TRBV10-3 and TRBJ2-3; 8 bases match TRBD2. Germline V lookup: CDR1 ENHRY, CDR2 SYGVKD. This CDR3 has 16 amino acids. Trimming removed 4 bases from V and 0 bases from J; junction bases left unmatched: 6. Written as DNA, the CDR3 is TGTGCCATCAGTGGATCGACTAGCGCAAGCACAGATACGCAGTATTTT. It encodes CAISGSTSASTDTQYF.

DNA for the CDR3: TGTGCCTGGAGTGTAACGGGGGATGGCTACACCTTC. Translating it yields CAWSVTGDGYTF. V gene TRBV30 combines with J gene TRBJ1-2; tentatively, D is TRBD1 (5 bases). Germline V gene sequence: CDR1 GTSNPN, CDR2 SVGIG (reference sequence). The CDR3 contains 12 residues. V dropped 0 bases and J dropped 6 bases, with 8 bases sitting between them. The variable domain in full, with the rest retrieved from reference TRBV30 and TRBJ1-2, is SQTIHQWPATLVQPVGSPLSLECTVEGTSNPNLYWYRQAAGRGLQLLFYSVGIGQISSEVPQNLSASRPQDRQFILSSKKLLLSDSGFYLCAWSVTGDGYTFGSGTRLTVV.

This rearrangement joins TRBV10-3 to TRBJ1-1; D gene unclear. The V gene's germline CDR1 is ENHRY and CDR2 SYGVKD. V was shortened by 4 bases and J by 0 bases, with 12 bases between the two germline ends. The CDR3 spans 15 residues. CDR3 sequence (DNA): TGTGCCATCAGTGCCGGTCACTACATGAACACTGAAGCTTTCTTT. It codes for CAISAGHYMNTEAFF.

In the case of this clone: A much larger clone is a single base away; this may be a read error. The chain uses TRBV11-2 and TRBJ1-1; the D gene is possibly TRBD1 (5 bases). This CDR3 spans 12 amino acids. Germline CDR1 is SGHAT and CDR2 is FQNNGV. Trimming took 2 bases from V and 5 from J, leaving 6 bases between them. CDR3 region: CASSLRGTEAFF. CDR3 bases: TGTGCCAGCAGCTTAAGGGGAACTGAAGCTTTCTTT.

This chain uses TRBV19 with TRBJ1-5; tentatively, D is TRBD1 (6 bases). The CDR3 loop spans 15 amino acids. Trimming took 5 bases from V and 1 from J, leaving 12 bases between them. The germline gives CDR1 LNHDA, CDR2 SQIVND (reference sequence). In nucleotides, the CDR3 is TGTGCCAGTAGTCCGGGGACAAGGAGCAATCAGCCCCAGCATTTT. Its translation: CASSPGTRSNQPQHF. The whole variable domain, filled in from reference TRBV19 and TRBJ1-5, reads DGGITQSPKYLFRKEGQNVTLSCEQNLNHDAMYWYRQDPGQGLRLIYYSQIVNDFQKGDIAEGYSVSREKKESFPLTVTSAQKNPTAFYLCASSPGTRSNQPQHFGDGTRLSIL.